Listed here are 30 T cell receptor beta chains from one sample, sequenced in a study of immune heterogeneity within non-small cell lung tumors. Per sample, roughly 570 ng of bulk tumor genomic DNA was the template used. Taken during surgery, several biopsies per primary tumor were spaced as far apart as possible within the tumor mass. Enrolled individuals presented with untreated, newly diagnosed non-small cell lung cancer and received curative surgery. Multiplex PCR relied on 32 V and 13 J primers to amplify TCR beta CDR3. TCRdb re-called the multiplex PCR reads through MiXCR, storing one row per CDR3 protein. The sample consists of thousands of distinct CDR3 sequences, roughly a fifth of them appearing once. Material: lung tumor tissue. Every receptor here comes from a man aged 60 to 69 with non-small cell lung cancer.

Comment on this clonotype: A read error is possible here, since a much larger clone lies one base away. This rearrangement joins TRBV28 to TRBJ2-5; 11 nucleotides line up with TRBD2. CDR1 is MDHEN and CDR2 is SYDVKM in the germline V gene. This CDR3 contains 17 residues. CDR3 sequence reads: CSSSLAGGPLGGETQYF. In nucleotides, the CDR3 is TGTTCCAGCAGCTTAGCGGGAGGGCCCCTTGGGGGAGAGACCCAGTACTTC.

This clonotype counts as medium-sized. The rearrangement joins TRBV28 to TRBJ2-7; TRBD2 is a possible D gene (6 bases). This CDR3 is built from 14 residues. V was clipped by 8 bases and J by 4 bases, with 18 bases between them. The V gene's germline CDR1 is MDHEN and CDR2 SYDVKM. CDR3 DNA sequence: TGTGCCAGCTTATCCCGGGACGGGGGTTACGAGCAGTACTTC. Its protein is CASLSRDGGYEQYF.

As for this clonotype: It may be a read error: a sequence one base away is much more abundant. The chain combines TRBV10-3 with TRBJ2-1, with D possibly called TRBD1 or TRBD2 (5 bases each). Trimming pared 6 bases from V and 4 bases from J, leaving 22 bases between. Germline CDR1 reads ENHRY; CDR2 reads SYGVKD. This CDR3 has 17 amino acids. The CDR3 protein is CAISPSGAPEPYNEQFF. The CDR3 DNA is TGTGCCATCAGCCCCTCCGGGGCCCCGGAGCCTTACAATGAGCAGTTCTTC.

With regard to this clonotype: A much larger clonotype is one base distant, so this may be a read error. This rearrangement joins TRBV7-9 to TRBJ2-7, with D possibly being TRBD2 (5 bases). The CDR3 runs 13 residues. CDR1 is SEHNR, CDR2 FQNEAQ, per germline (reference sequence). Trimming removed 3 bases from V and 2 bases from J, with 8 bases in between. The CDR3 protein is CASSLAGAYEQYF. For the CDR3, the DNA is TGTGCCAGCAGCTTGGCCGGGGCCTACGAGCAGTACTTC.

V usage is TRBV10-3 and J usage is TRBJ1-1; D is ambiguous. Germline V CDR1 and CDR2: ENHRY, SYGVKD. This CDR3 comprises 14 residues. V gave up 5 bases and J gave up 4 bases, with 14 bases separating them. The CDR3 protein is CAISYSPKGTEAFF. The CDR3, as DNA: TGTGCCATCAGTTATTCGCCGAAGGGCACTGAAGCTTTCTTT.

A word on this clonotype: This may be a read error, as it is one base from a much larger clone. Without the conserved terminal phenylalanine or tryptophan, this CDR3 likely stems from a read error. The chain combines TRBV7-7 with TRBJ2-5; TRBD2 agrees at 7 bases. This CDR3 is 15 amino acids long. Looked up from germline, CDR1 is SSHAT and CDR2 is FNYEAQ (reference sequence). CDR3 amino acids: CASSLDTGRTETQYL. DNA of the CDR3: TGTGCTAGCAGCTTAGATACCGGGAGGACTGAGACCCAGTACTTA.

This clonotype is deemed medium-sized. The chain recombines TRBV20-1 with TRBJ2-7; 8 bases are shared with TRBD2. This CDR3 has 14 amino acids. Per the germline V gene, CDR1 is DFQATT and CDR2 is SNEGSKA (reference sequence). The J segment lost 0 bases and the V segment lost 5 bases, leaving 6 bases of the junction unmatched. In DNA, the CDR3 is TGCAGTGCTCTGATCGGGACTAGCTCCTACGAGCAGTACTTC. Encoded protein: CSALIGTSSYEQYF.

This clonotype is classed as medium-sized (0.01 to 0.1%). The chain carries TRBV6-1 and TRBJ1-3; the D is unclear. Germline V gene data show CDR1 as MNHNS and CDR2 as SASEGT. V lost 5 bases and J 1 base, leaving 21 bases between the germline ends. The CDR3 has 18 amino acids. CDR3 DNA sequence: TGTGCCAGCAGTCGCGCTTCCGCCACGGGGATGTCTGGAAACACCATATATTTT. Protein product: CASSRASATGMSGNTIYF.

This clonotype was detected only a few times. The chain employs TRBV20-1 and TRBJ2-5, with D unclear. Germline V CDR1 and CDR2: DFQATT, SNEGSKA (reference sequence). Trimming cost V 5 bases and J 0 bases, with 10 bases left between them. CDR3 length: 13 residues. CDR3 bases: TGCAGTGCTGAAGTCGGATACCAAGAGACCCAGTACTTC. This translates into CSAEVGYQETQYF.

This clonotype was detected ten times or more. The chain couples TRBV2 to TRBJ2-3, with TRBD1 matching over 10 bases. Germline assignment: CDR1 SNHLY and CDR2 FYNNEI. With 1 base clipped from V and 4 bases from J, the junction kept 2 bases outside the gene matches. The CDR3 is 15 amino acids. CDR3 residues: CASSEGTGGPDTQYF. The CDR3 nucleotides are TGTGCCAGCAGTGAAGGGACAGGGGGACCAGATACGCAGTATTTT.

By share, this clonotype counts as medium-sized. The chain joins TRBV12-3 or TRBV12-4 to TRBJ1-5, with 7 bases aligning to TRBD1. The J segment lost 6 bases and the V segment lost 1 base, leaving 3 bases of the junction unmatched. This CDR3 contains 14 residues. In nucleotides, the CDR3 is TGTGCCAGCAGTTTAGACAGGGGAGGTCAGCCCCAGCATTTT. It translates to CASSLDRGGQPQHF.

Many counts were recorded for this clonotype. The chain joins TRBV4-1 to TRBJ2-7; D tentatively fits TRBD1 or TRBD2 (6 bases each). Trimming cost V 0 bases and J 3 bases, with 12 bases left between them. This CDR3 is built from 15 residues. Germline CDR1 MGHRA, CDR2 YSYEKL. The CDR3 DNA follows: TGCGCCAGCAGCCAAGATGTCAGGGGAGGCTACGAGCAGTACTTC. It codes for CASSQDVRGGYEQYF.

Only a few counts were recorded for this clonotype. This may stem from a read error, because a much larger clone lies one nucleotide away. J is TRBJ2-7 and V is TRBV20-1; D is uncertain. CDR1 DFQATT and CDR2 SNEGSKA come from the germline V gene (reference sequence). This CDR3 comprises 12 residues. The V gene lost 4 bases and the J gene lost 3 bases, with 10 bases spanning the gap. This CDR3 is CSATSIHYEQYF. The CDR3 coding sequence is TGCAGTGCTACTAGTATTCACTACGAGCAGTACTTC.

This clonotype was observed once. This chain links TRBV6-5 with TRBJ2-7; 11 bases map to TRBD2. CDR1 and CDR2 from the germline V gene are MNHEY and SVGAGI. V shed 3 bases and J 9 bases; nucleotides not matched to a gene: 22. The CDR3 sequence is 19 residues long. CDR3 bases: TGTGCCAGCAGTTATTCCACTGAAGCACTAGCGGGAGATTTCTGCGCGCAGTACTTC. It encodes CASSYSTEALAGDFCAQYF.

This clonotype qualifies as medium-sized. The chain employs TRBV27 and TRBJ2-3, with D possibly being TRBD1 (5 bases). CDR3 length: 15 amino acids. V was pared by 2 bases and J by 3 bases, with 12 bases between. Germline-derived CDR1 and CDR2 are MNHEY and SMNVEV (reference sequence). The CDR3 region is CASSLGSGLTDTQYF. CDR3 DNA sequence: TGTGCCAGCAGTTTAGGGTCAGGGTTGACAGATACGCAGTATTTT.

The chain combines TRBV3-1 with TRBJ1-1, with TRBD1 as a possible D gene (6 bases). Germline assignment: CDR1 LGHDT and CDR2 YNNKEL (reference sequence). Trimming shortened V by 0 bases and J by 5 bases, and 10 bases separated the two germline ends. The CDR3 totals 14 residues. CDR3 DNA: TGTGCCAGCAGCCAAGATCAGGGGTTGACTGAAGCTTTCTTT. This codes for CASSQDQGLTEAFF.

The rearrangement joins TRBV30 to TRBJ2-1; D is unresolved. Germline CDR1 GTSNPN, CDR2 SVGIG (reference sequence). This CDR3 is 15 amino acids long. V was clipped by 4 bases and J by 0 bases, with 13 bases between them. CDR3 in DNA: TGTGCCTGGACCCACCTACTTGGCTCCTACAATGAGCAGTTCTTC. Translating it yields CAWTHLLGSYNEQFF. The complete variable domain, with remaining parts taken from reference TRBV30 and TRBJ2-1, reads SQTIHQWPATLVQPVGSPLSLECTVEGTSNPNLYWYRQAAGRGLQLLFYSVGIGQISSEVPQNLSASRPQDRQFILSSKKLLLSDSGFYLCAWTHLLGSYNEQFFGPGTRLTVL.

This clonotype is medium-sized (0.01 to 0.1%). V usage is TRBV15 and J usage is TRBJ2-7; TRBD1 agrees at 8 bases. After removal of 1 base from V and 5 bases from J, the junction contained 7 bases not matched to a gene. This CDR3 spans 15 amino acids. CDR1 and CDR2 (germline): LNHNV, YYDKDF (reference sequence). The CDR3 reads CATSRVQGVGHEQYF. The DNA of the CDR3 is TGTGCCACCAGCAGAGTACAGGGGGTCGGTCACGAGCAGTACTTC.

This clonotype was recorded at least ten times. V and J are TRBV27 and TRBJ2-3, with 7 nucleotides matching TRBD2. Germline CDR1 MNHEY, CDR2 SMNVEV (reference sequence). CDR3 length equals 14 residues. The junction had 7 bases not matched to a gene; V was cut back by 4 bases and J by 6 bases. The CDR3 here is CASSYGTGGDTQYF. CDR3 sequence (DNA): TGTGCCAGCAGTTACGGGACGGGGGGTGATACGCAGTATTTT.

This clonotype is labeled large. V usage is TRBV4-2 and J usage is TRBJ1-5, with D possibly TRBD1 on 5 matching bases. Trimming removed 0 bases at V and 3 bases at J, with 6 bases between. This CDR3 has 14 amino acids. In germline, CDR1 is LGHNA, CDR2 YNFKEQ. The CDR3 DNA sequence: TGTGCCAGCAGCCAAGAGGGGCTCAATCAGCCCCAGCATTTT. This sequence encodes CASSQEGLNQPQHF.

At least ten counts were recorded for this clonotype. The CDR3 is CASSLSSSLNTEAFF. The CDR3 DNA follows: TGTGCCAGCAGTTTATCCAGTAGTCTGAACACTGAAGCTTTCTTT. This sequence joins TRBV12-3 or TRBV12-4 and TRBJ1-1; D ambiguous. There are 15 residues in the CDR3. V was pared by 2 bases and J by 0 bases, with 10 bases between.

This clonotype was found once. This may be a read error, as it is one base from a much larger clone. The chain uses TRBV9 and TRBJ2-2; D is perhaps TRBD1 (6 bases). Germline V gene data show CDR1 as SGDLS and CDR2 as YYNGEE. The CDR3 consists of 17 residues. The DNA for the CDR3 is TGTTCCAGCAGCGTTGGGGCAGGGGTCCCGAACACCGGGGAGCTGTTTTTT. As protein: CSSSVGAGVPNTGELFF.

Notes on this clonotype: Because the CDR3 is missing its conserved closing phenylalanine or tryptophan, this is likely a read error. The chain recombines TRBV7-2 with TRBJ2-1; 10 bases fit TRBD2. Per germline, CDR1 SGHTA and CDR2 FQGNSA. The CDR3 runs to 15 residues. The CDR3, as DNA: TGTGCCAGCAGCTTAGGTAGCGGGAGGAACAATGGGCAGTTCTTA. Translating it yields CASSLGSGRNNGQFL.

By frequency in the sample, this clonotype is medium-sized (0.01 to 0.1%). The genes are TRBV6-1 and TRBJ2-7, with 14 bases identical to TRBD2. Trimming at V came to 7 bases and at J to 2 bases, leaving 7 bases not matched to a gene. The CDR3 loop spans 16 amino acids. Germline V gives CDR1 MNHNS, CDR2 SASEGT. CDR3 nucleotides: TGTGCCAGCATGGGACTAGCGGGAGTTCCTACCTACGAGCAGTACTTC. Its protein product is CASMGLAGVPTYEQYF.

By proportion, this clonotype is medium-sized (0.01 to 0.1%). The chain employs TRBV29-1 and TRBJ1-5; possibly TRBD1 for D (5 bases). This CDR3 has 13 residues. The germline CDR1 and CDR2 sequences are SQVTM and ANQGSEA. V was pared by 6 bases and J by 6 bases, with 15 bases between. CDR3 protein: CSVGTGLGQPQHF. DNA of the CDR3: TGCAGCGTAGGCACAGGTTTGGGTCAGCCCCAGCATTTT.

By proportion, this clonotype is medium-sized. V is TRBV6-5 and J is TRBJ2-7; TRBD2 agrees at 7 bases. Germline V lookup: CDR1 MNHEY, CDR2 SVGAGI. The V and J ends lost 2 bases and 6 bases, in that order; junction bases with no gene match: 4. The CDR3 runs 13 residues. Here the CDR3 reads CASSYGGSFEQYF. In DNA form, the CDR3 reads TGTGCCAGCAGTTACGGCGGGAGTTTCGAGCAGTACTTC.

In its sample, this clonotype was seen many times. DNA for the CDR3: TGTGCCAGCACCCGATCAATGGGGGAGACCCAGTACTTC. Protein product: CASTRSMGETQYF. The genes are TRBV18 and TRBJ2-5; unclear D gene. V gave up 8 bases and J gave up 5 bases, with 15 bases separating them. Germline V CDR1 and CDR2: KGHSH, LQKENI. This CDR3 is built from 13 residues.

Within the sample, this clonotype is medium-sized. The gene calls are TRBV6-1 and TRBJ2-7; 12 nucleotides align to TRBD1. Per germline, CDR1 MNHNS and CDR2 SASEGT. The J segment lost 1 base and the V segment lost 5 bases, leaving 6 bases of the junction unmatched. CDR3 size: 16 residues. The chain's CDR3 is CASSSMGQGASYEQYF. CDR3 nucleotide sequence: TGTGCCAGCAGTTCTATGGGACAGGGGGCTTCCTACGAGCAGTACTTC.

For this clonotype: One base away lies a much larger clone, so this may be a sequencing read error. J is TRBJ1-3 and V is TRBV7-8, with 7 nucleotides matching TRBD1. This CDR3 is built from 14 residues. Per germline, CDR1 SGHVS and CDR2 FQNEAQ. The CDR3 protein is CSSSSTGAGNTIYF. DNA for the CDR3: TGTTCCAGCAGCTCCACAGGGGCTGGAAACACCATATATTTT.

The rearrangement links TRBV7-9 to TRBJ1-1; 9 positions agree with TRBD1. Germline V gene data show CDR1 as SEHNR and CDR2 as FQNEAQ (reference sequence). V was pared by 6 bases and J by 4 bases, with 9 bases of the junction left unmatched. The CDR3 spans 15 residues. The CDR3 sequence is CASRAGTGSATEAFF. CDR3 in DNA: TGTGCCAGCAGGGCCGGGACAGGGAGCGCCACTGAAGCTTTCTTT.